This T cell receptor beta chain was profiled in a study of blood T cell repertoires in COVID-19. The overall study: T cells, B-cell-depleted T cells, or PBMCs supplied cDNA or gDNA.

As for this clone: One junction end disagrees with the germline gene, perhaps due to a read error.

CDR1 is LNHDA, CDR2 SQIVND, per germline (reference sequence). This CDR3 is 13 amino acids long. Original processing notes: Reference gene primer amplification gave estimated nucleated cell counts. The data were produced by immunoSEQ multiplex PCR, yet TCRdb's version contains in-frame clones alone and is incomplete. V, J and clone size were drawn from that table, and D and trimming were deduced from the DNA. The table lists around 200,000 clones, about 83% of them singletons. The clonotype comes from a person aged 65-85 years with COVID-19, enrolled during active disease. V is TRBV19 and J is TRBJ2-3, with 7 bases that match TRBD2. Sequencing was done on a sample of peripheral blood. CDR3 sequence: CASSCGSNRYAVF. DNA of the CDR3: TGTGCCAGTAGTTGCGGGAGTAATAGATACGCAGTATTT.